Listed here are 18 T cell receptor beta chains from one sample, sequenced in a study of shared clonotypes between healthy human individuals. Profiled with immunoSEQ multiplex PCR; TCRdb holds only in-frame clones, not every one. The sample comprises millions of clones, 85% to 95% of which are singletons, and roughly 0.14% rests with the top ten. Sequencing used naive CD4+ T cells sorted from blood. Subset defined: CD45RA+ positively selected. Receptor source: a man aged 18 to 35 in good health.

This clone was recorded only once. The chain has TRBV30 and TRBJ2-7; D is unclear. This CDR3 region has 12 residues. The germline gives CDR1 GTSNPN, CDR2 SVGIG (reference sequence). V lost 2 bases, J lost 3 bases, and 8 bases lay in between. The CDR3 spells CAWSILSYEQYF. CDR3 sequence (DNA): TGTGCCTGGAGTATTCTCAGCTACGAGCAGTACTTC.

The V gene is TRBV5-5, the J gene TRBJ2-5, with a possible D match to TRBD2 (5 bases). V was pared by 0 bases and J by 5 bases, with 8 bases between. This CDR3 comprises 13 residues. Per the germline V gene, CDR1 is SGHKS and CDR2 is YYEKEE (reference sequence). CDR3: CASSLGERETQYF. The CDR3 DNA sequence: TGTGCCAGCAGCTTGGGGGAGAGGGAGACCCAGTACTTC.

The J gene is TRBJ1-2, the V gene TRBV19; D gene uncertain. Germline assignment: CDR1 LNHDA and CDR2 SQIVND (reference sequence). This CDR3 region has 13 residues. V lost 3 bases, J lost 0 bases, and 5 bases lay in between. CDR3 region: CASSMESNYGYTF. CDR3 bases: TGTGCCAGTAGTATGGAATCTAACTATGGCTACACCTTC.

The V call is TRBV19, the J call TRBJ2-5, with D tentatively TRBD1 (6 bases). V was shortened by 6 bases and J by 9 bases, with 23 bases between the two germline ends. There are 15 residues in the CDR3. Germline V gives CDR1 LNHDA, CDR2 SQIVND (reference sequence). Here the CDR3 reads CASSLKGTLKDSQYF. The DNA for the CDR3 is TGTGCCAGTAGCCTAAAGGGGACACTCAAGGACTCCCAGTACTTC.

This chain links TRBV18 with TRBJ2-2, with TRBD2 matching 8 bases. CDR3 length: 15 amino acids. J lost 6 bases, V lost 5 bases, and 8 bases had no gene match. Germline V gene sequence: CDR1 KGHSH, CDR2 LQKENI. CDR3 region: CASSALAGTPGELFF. Written as DNA, the CDR3 is TGTGCCAGCTCAGCTTTAGCGGGAACACCCGGGGAGCTGTTTTTT.

Regarding this clone: The sample holds other DNA sequences that translate to the same CDR3. The chain carries TRBV5-1 and TRBJ2-1; no reliable D call. The V and J ends lost 0 bases and 2 bases respectively, with 6 bases between them. The CDR3 is made up of 14 amino acids. The V gene's germline CDR1 is SGHRS and CDR2 YFSETQ. The CDR3, as DNA: TGCGCCAGCAGCTTGGCTGGCACCTACAATGAGCAGTTCTTC. Its protein product is CASSLAGTYNEQFF.

To note about this clone: Different DNA sequences within this sample yield the same CDR3. The chain uses TRBV28 and TRBJ1-1; 7 nucleotides line up with TRBD1. Germline trimming cut 4 bases from V and 6 bases from J; bases unmatched to any gene: 5. The CDR3 spans 13 residues. The germline gives CDR1 MDHEN, CDR2 SYDVKM. The CDR3 nucleotides are TGTGCCAGCAGTTCACCCGGGACAGCTGAAGCTTTCTTT. Its translation: CASSSPGTAEAFF. Full variable domain (remainder filled in from reference TRBV28 and TRBJ1-1): DVKVTQSSRYLVKRTGEKVFLECVQDMDHENMFWYRQDPGLGLRLIYFSYDVKMKEKGDIPEGYSVSREKKERFSLILESASTNQTSMYLCASSSPGTAEAFFGQGTRLTVV.

In the case of this clone: This same CDR3 is encoded by further DNA sequences in the sample. This sequence joins TRBV6-5 and TRBJ2-7; 9 nucleotides line up with TRBD2. J was trimmed by 3 bases and V by 0 bases; bases with no gene match: 3. The CDR3 loop spans 15 amino acids. Looked up from germline, CDR1 is MNHEY and CDR2 is SVGAGI. CDR3 protein: CASSYSAGGGYEQYF. CDR3 coding DNA: TGTGCCAGCAGTTACTCGGCGGGAGGGGGCTACGAGCAGTACTTC.

The CDR3 DNA reads as TGCGCCAGCAGCTTGGAGGCCGGGGCCAGCACAGATACGCAGTATTTT. It translates to CASSLEAGASTDTQYF. The J gene is TRBJ2-3, the V gene TRBV5-1, with D perhaps given as TRBD1 or TRBD2 (5 bases each). This CDR3 contains 16 residues. Germline V CDR1 and CDR2: SGHRS, YFSETQ. V dropped 0 bases and J dropped 0 bases, with 11 bases sitting between them.

This sequence joins TRBV9 and TRBJ2-3; D might be TRBD2 (7 bases). The CDR3 consists of 14 residues. The V end was cut by 4 bases, the J end by 4 bases, with 13 bases between. Looked up from germline, CDR1 is SGDLS and CDR2 is YYNGEE. This chain's CDR3 is CASSLTGGPDTQYF. The CDR3 coding sequence is TGTGCCAGCAGCCTCACGGGGGGCCCAGATACGCAGTATTTT.

The V gene is TRBV5-6, the J gene TRBJ2-1; TRBD1 matches at 12 bases. V trimming: 3 bases; J trimming: 6 bases; junction bases outside the gene matches: 7. The V gene's germline CDR1 is SGHDT and CDR2 YYEEEE. This CDR3 comprises 16 residues. This chain's CDR3 is CASSYSGTGGINEQFF. In nucleotides, the CDR3 is TGTGCCAGCAGCTACTCCGGGACAGGGGGCATCAATGAGCAGTTCTTC. Using reference TRBV5-6 and TRBJ2-1 for the parts outside the CDR3, the full variable domain is DAGVTQSPTHLIKTRGQQVTLRCSPKSGHDTVSWYQQALGQGPQFIFQYYEEEERQRGNFPDRFSGHQFPNYSSELNVNALLLGDSALYLCASSYSGTGGINEQFFGPGTRLTVL.

About this clone itself: Other DNA sequences in this specimen translate into the identical CDR3. V and J are TRBV28 and TRBJ2-3; D ambiguous. In germline, CDR1 is MDHEN, CDR2 SYDVKM. CDR3 size: 12 residues. V shed 8 bases and J shed 3 bases, with 9 bases lying between them. CDR3 nucleotide sequence: TGTGCCAGCCGGAGCCCTACAGATACGCAGTATTTT. It is translated as CASRSPTDTQYF.

This clone was detected only once. CDR3 amino acids: CASSLVGSGSDEQFF. CDR3 in DNA: TGTGCCAGCAGCTTGGTTGGTAGCGGGAGCGATGAGCAGTTCTTC. The gene calls are TRBV5-4 and TRBJ2-1; the match to TRBD2 covers 9 bases. CDR1 and CDR2 from the germline V gene are SGHNT and YYREEE (reference sequence). This CDR3 comprises 15 residues. After removal of 0 bases from V and 8 bases from J, the junction contained 6 bases not matched to a gene.

The chain joins TRBV10-1 to TRBJ2-3; TRBD1 matches at 7 bases. CDR1 WNHNN and CDR2 SYGVQD come from the germline V gene (reference sequence). The CDR3 loop spans 14 amino acids. The junction had 0 bases not matched to a gene; V was cut back by 2 bases and J by 1 base. CDR3 DNA sequence: TGCGCCAGCAGTGAGGGACAGGGCACAGATACGCAGTATTTT. As protein: CASSEGQGTDTQYF.

This sequence joins TRBV11-2 and TRBJ1-4; 7 bases are shared with TRBD1. Trimming cost V 5 bases and J 2 bases; bases outside gene matches: 8. The germline V gene has CDR1 SGHAT and CDR2 FQNNGV. The CDR3 is 16 amino acids. CDR3 coding DNA: TGTGCCAGCAGCCCCTCTTTGACAGGGACTAATGAAAAACTGTTTTTT. Translating gives CASSPSLTGTNEKLFF.

The V and J genes are TRBV5-4 and TRBJ1-1, with D perhaps matching TRBD1 (5 bases). The CDR3 totals 12 residues. The V gene's germline CDR1 is SGHNT and CDR2 YYREEE (reference sequence). Between the trimmed V and J ends, which lost 3 bases and 4 bases, there was a span of 7 bases. This CDR3 reads CASSSQVTEAFF. The CDR3 nucleotides are TGTGCCAGCAGCTCACAGGTCACTGAAGCTTTCTTT.

In this sample, this clone turned up a few times. The J gene is TRBJ1-4, the V gene TRBV5-1; 7 positions match TRBD1. The V gene end was trimmed by 4 bases and the J gene end by 2 bases; junction bases not matched to a gene: 8. Germline assignment: CDR1 SGHRS and CDR2 YFSETQ. This CDR3 contains 16 residues. The CDR3 DNA sequence: TGCGCCAGCAGCCAAGGGACAGTCCGGACTAATGAAAAACTGTTTTTT. It is translated as CASSQGTVRTNEKLFF.

On this clone itself: Distinct nucleotide sequences in the sample also encode this CDR3. The rearrangement uses TRBV5-1 and TRBJ2-7; tentative D call: TRBD1 (6 bases). Germline assignment: CDR1 SGHRS and CDR2 YFSETQ. The V gene lost 2 bases and the J gene lost 3 bases, with 9 bases spanning the gap. The CDR3 covers 13 residues. CDR3 DNA sequence: TGCGCCAGCAGCTTAAAACAGGGCTACGAGCAGTACTTC. It yields the protein CASSLKQGYEQYF.